A single T cell receptor beta chain is shown here with its context. These data belong to a study of blood T cell repertoires in COVID-19. At the level of the study: The study drew acute and convalescent COVID-19 samples from the United States, Italy and Spain. From T cells, B-cell-depleted T cells, or PBMCs came the material, which was cDNA or gDNA.

Original handling: Researchers report that nucleated cell counts were estimated from reference gene primer amplification. Profiling relied on immunoSEQ multiplex PCR, and the TCRdb table lists in-frame clones only, not all of them. V and J calls and clone size come straight from that table; D and trimming were deduced from the DNA. Of over 150,000 clones in the sample, more than 75% are singletons; the top ten hold 2% to 2.5%. The CDR3 spans 15 residues. Between the trimmed V and J ends, which lost 2 bases and 3 bases, there was a span of 14 bases. Looked up from germline, CDR1 is SGHTA and CDR2 is FQGNSA.

Sequencing was performed on peripheral blood. This sequence joins TRBV7-2 and TRBJ2-7; D perhaps matches TRBD2 (7 bases). The sequence was obtained from a man aged 45 to 65 who had recovered from COVID-19. The CDR3, as DNA: TGTGCCAGCAGCTTAACGGCGGGGGCCGGCTACGAGCAGTACTTC. This sequence encodes CASSLTAGAGYEQYF.